These 27 T cell receptor beta chains share one sample of origin, sequenced in a study of CD8 T cells in Susac syndrome. Random-hexamer reverse transcription was applied to about 0.5 to 1 ug RNA. Each CDR3 protein is one row after TCRdb ran MiXCR on the immunoSEQ multiplex PCR reads. Of 200,000 to 250,000 distinct CDR3 sequences listed, 80% to 95% were seen once; the top ten hold around 0.067%. The sequenced material came from CD4+ T cells from PBMCs. These receptors were obtained from a human donor with multiple sclerosis.

The gene calls are TRBV11-2 and TRBJ1-2; D gene uncertain. Germline lookup yields CDR1 SGHAT and CDR2 FQNNGV. CDR3 size: 14 residues. V gave up 0 bases and J gave up 3 bases, with 8 bases separating them. The DNA of the CDR3 is TGTGCCAGCAGCTTAGACCAGACGTACTATGGCTACACCTTC. It codes for CASSLDQTYYGYTF.

The chain uses TRBV30 and TRBJ1-3; TRBD1 is a possible D gene (6 bases). The CDR3 is made up of 15 amino acids. Deletions cut 2 bases from V and 4 bases from J, with 15 bases between. Germline values: CDR1 GTSNPN, CDR2 SVGIG (reference sequence). CDR3 amino acids: CAWSSTGRSGNTIYF. In DNA form, the CDR3 reads TGTGCCTGGAGTTCCACAGGGAGGTCAGGAAACACCATATATTTT.

The rearrangement joins TRBV6-5 to TRBJ1-4; D is ambiguous. The ends were cut back, 6 bases at V and 5 bases at J, with 13 bases in the middle. The length of the CDR3 is 14 residues. Per germline, CDR1 MNHEY and CDR2 SVGAGI. The CDR3 here is CASSLGRMNEKLFF. The CDR3 nucleotides read TGTGCCAGCAGCCTCGGACGGATGAATGAAAAACTGTTTTTT.

V and J are TRBV30 and TRBJ1-5, with TRBD1 matching over 8 bases. The CDR3 has 14 residues. Germline lookup yields CDR1 GTSNPN and CDR2 SVGIG (reference sequence). V lost 3 bases, J lost 5 bases, and 6 bases stayed unmatched. Written as DNA, the CDR3 is TGTGCCTGGAGCAGGACAGGGCCCTATCAGCCCCAGCATTTT. Translated, it gives CAWSRTGPYQPQHF.

This chain uses TRBV12-3 or TRBV12-4 with TRBJ2-3; weak D call: TRBD1 (5 bases). V was shortened by 7 bases and J by 2 bases, with 13 bases between the two germline ends. The CDR3 consists of 14 residues. CDR3 residues: CASILTAPTDTQYF. CDR3 in DNA: TGTGCCAGCATATTGACAGCCCCCACAGATACGCAGTATTTT.

The chain links TRBV10-3 to TRBJ2-6, with 7 bases matching TRBD1. The ends lost 7 bases at V and 0 bases at J; junction bases unmatched: 12. The CDR3 runs to 18 residues. The germline V gene has CDR1 ENHRY and CDR2 SYGVKD. The CDR3 spells CAITSGQDGNSGANVLTF. Here the CDR3 DNA reads TGTGCCATCACCTCAGGACAGGACGGAAACTCTGGGGCCAACGTCCTGACTTTC.

As DNA, the CDR3 is TGCAGTGCTAGACGGACAGGGGGCCTGGATCAGCCCCAGCATTTT. It is translated as CSARRTGGLDQPQHF. V and J are TRBV20-1 and TRBJ1-5, with 11 bases identical to TRBD1. Germline V gene data show CDR1 as DFQATT and CDR2 as SNEGSKA (reference sequence). J lost 5 bases, V lost 2 bases, and 5 bases had no gene match. The length of the CDR3 is 15 residues.

This chain uses TRBV24-1 with TRBJ2-3; D gene ambiguous. CDR3 size: 13 residues. Per germline, CDR1 KGHDR and CDR2 SFDVKD. Trimming shortened V by 9 bases and J by 0 bases, and 9 bases separated the two germline ends. In DNA form, the CDR3 reads TGTGCCACCGAAGGGTTTAGCACAGATACGCAGTATTTT. The encoded protein is CATEGFSTDTQYF.

This chain joins TRBV13 and TRBJ2-7, with 8 positions matching TRBD2. Germline CDR1 and CDR2: PRHDT and FYEKMQ (reference sequence). Trimming cost V 8 bases and J 2 bases; bases outside gene matches: 11. The CDR3 runs to 15 residues. CDR3 nucleotides: TGTGCCAGCGAGCTCCGCCAAGCGGGGGCCTACGAGCAGTACTTC. Translated, it gives CASELRQAGAYEQYF.

V gene TRBV9 combines with J gene TRBJ2-5, with D perhaps assigned TRBD1 or TRBD2 (6 bases each). The CDR3 is 13 residues long. Per the germline V gene, CDR1 is SGDLS and CDR2 is YYNGEE. Trimming shortened V by 3 bases and J by 5 bases, and 11 bases separated the two germline ends. CDR3 protein: CASSAGAVETQYF. In nucleotides, the CDR3 is TGTGCCAGCAGCGCGGGGGCCGTGGAGACCCAGTACTTC. The complete variable domain, with remaining parts taken from reference TRBV9 and TRBJ2-5, reads DSGVTQTPKHLITATGQRVTLRCSPRSGDLSVYWYQQSLDQGLQFLIQYYNGEERAKGNILERFSAQQFPDLHSELNLSSLELGDSALYFCASSAGAVETQYFGPGTRLLVL.

The V and J genes are TRBV7-9 and TRBJ2-7; D assignment may be TRBD1 or TRBD2 (5 bases each). The CDR3 is 14 residues long. In germline, CDR1 is SEHNR, CDR2 FQNEAQ (reference sequence). V lost 5 bases and J lost 2, with 13 bases in between. For the CDR3, the DNA is TGTGCCAGCAGCCCCATGACGGGGCCCTACGAGCAGTACTTC. Translated: CASSPMTGPYEQYF.

The chain joins TRBV9 to TRBJ2-1; tentative D call: TRBD1 (5 bases). V lost 4 bases and J lost 9, with 11 bases in between. Per germline, CDR1 SGDLS and CDR2 YYNGEE. The CDR3 consists of 12 residues. The CDR3 spells CASSLGAAEQFF. The CDR3 DNA is TGTGCCAGCAGCTTAGGGGCAGCTGAGCAGTTCTTC.

The chain is built from TRBV4-1 and TRBJ2-5, with TRBD2 matching over 7 bases. The length of the CDR3 is 12 residues. The germline V gene encodes CDR1 MGHRA and CDR2 YSYEKL. Trimming at V came to 4 bases and at J to 9 bases, leaving 5 bases not matched to a gene. The CDR3: CASSLPAGAQYF. As DNA, the CDR3 is TGCGCCAGCAGCCTTCCGGCGGGGGCCCAGTACTTC.

The genes are TRBV10-1 and TRBJ1-1; D is possibly TRBD1 (6 bases). In germline, CDR1 is WNHNN, CDR2 SYGVQD (reference sequence). This CDR3 is 13 amino acids long. Trimming removed 0 bases from V and 4 bases from J, with 6 bases in between. This chain's CDR3 is CASSESGGTEAFF. CDR3 sequence (DNA): TGCGCCAGCAGTGAGTCAGGGGGCACTGAAGCTTTCTTT.

The chain links TRBV6-2 or TRBV6-3 to TRBJ1-1; 8 nucleotides align to TRBD1. The germline V gene encodes CDR1 MNHEY and CDR2 SVGEGT. The CDR3 consists of 15 residues. Losses at the gene ends were 6 bases for V and 0 bases for J; bases not matched to a gene: 6. The CDR3 DNA is TGTGCCAGCAGAAACGGACAGGGAATGAACACTGAAGCTTTCTTT. Translation gives CASRNGQGMNTEAFF.

This clonotype occurred once. This chain links TRBV15 with TRBJ2-7; no clear D gene. CDR1 is LNHNV, CDR2 YYDKDF, per germline (reference sequence). V lost 4 bases, J lost 5 bases, and 6 bases lay in between. This CDR3 spans 11 amino acids. The CDR3 reads CATSTSHEQYF. The DNA for the CDR3 is TGTGCCACCAGCACGTCCCACGAGCAGTACTTC.

This chain links TRBV4-1 with TRBJ1-4, with D uncertain. Trimming cost V 7 bases and J 8 bases, with 17 bases left between them. This CDR3 is built from 14 residues. Germline CDR1 and CDR2: MGHRA and YSYEKL. The CDR3 nucleotides read TGCGCCAGCACGAGAGGAGGGCTAGGAGAAAAACTGTTTTTT. It yields the protein CASTRGGLGEKLFF.

The chain couples TRBV11-2 to TRBJ2-3; 7 bases line up with TRBD2. V shed 2 bases and J 2 bases; nucleotides not matched to a gene: 10. In germline, CDR1 is SGHAT, CDR2 FQNNGV. The CDR3 is 17 residues long. CDR3 protein: CASSLQSRTRATDTQYF. In DNA form, the CDR3 reads TGTGCCAGCAGCTTACAGTCTAGGACTAGGGCCACAGATACGCAGTATTTT.

V usage is TRBV30 and J usage is TRBJ2-3, with D possibly matching TRBD2 (5 bases). CDR1 GTSNPN and CDR2 SVGIG come from the germline V gene (reference sequence). Trimming stripped 3 bases from V and 0 bases from J, with 13 bases between. The CDR3 is made up of 15 amino acids. The CDR3 bases are TGTGCCTGGAGCTTTGGAGGTTTTAGCACAGATACGCAGTATTTT. Translated, it gives CAWSFGGFSTDTQYF.

The rearrangement joins TRBV4-1 to TRBJ1-2, with D possibly matching TRBD1 (6 bases). V was shortened by 4 bases and J by 2 bases, with 14 bases between the two germline ends. The CDR3 spans 15 residues. Germline CDR1 reads MGHRA; CDR2 reads YSYEKL. Written as DNA, the CDR3 is TGCGCCAGCAGCCCCGGACAGAATTGGAACTATGGCTACACCTTC. Translation gives CASSPGQNWNYGYTF.

The rearrangement joins TRBV24-1 to TRBJ2-1, with TRBD2 as a possible D gene (6 bases). The CDR3 runs 17 residues. V shed 1 base and J shed 0 bases, with 12 bases lying between them. The germline V gene has CDR1 KGHDR and CDR2 SFDVKD. CDR3 DNA: TGTGCCACCAGTGATTTCTCAGGGAGGAGCTCCTACAATGAGCAGTTCTTC. This translates into CATSDFSGRSSYNEQFF.

The chain combines TRBV10-2 with TRBJ2-5; no clear D gene. Per the germline V gene, CDR1 is WSHSY and CDR2 is SAAADI. The CDR3 sequence is 14 residues long. V dropped 4 bases and J dropped 0 bases, with 9 bases sitting between them. CDR3 loop: CASSGRTYQETQYF. Here the CDR3 DNA reads TGCGCCAGCAGTGGTAGAACCTACCAAGAGACCCAGTACTTC.

The chain uses TRBV5-4 and TRBJ2-3, with 7 positions matching TRBD2. V trimming: 0 bases; J trimming: 5 bases; junction bases outside the gene matches: 9. Germline CDR1 is SGHNT and CDR2 is YYREEE (reference sequence). The CDR3 contains 16 residues. CDR3 coding DNA: TGTGCCAGCAGCTTGGGCGGCGGGGGATGGGGAGATACGCAGTATTTT. Translated: CASSLGGGGWGDTQYF.

The chain couples TRBV6-5 to TRBJ2-4; TRBD2 matches 9 bases. CDR1 and CDR2 from the germline V gene are MNHEY and SVGAGI. The trim removed 5 bases at V and 5 bases at J, leaving 7 bases unmatched. The CDR3 spans 15 residues. The CDR3 here is CASSRGSGSENIQYF. CDR3 DNA sequence: TGTGCCAGCAGTAGAGGTAGCGGGAGTGAAAACATTCAGTACTTC.

The CDR3 protein is CASSRNRDRTYEQYV. In nucleotides, the CDR3 is TGTGCCAGCAGCCGAAACCGGGACCGCACCTACGAGCAGTACGTC. This chain uses TRBV7-9 with TRBJ2-7, with D perhaps given as TRBD1 or TRBD2 (5 bases each). The V and J ends lost 5 bases and 2 bases respectively, with 16 bases between them. The length of the CDR3 is 15 residues. Germline V gene sequence: CDR1 SEHNR, CDR2 FQNEAQ (reference sequence).

The chain combines TRBV30 with TRBJ2-3, with D unclear. The germline gives CDR1 GTSNPN, CDR2 SVGIG (reference sequence). V shed 0 bases and J shed 2 bases, with 9 bases lying between them. The CDR3 has 14 amino acids. CDR3 region: CAWSVGLNTDTQYF. The CDR3 DNA reads as TGTGCCTGGAGTGTAGGGCTCAACACAGATACGCAGTATTTT.

This rearrangement joins TRBV6-4 to TRBJ1-2, with 7 nucleotides matching TRBD1. Germline CDR1 is MRHNA and CDR2 is SNTAGT. This CDR3 has 18 residues. CDR3 sequence reads: CAKGVMYGQELHNYGYTF. In nucleotides, the CDR3 is TGTGCAAAGGGGGTGATGTACGGACAGGAACTTCATAACTATGGCTACACCTTC.